The clone carrying this T cell receptor beta chain was observed many times. This record comes from a study of T-cell reconstitution after alpha-beta-depleted transplantation in children. This CDR3 comprises 13 residues. The germline V gene has CDR1 ENHRY and CDR2 SYGVKD. The V end was cut by 7 bases, the J end by 0 bases, with 6 bases between. Construction of the TCRbeta library involved unique molecular identifiers. Via MiXCR, TCRdb re-called the PCR reads, giving one row per CDR3 protein. This sample has around 400,000 distinct CDR3 sequences, with roughly 22% found just once. This sequence joins TRBV10-3 and TRBJ2-2, with D unclear. The TCR was taken from a human donor who donated a stem cell graft to a child with acute myeloid leukemia. This material consisted of PBMCs from the stem cell graft donor, taken from the stem cell graft. This CDR3 reads CAIISANTGELFF. The CDR3 DNA reads as TGTGCCATCATTTCCGCGAACACCGGGGAGCTGTTTTTT.